The 18 T cell receptor beta chains reported below all come from one sample, sequenced in a study of shared clonotypes between healthy human individuals. Sequenced by immunoSEQ multiplex PCR; TCRdb stores in-frame clones only, minus some. The table shows millions of clones, with 90% to 95% occurring only once. The sample comprised naive CD4+ T cells sorted from blood. The subset: CD45RA+ positively selected. The source of these receptors is a man younger than 35 in good health.

On this clone itself: At the DNA level, this CDR3 is encoded by other sequences in the same sample as well. The chain combines TRBV29-1 with TRBJ2-7; D unresolved. V gave up 6 bases and J gave up 1 base, with 7 bases separating them. CDR1 is SQVTM, CDR2 ANQGSEA, per germline. This CDR3 comprises 11 residues. CDR3 bases: TGCAGCGTGGCCAAGTCCTACGAGCAGTACTTC. Its protein is CSVAKSYEQYF.

The chain is built from TRBV5-1 and TRBJ2-5; 12 nucleotides agree with TRBD2. The CDR3 has 17 amino acids. Trimming at V came to 4 bases and at J to 1 base, leaving 8 bases not matched to a gene. Germline V CDR1 and CDR2: SGHRS, YFSETQ. CDR3 bases: TGCGCCAGCAGCCCAGGACGGACTAGCGGGATCCAAGAGACCCAGTACTTC. It is translated as CASSPGRTSGIQETQYF.

Only a few counts were recorded for this clone. This sequence joins TRBV11-1 and TRBJ2-7; D uncertain. V lost 5 bases, J lost 5 bases, and 28 bases lay in between. This CDR3 spans 18 amino acids. Germline V CDR1 and CDR2: SGHAT, FQDESV (reference sequence). In nucleotides, the CDR3 is TGTGCCAGCAGCCCCAGGCCCCTCCCCTATTGGCCCCTCCACGAGCAGTACTTC. Translation: CASSPRPLPYWPLHEQYF.

A few counts support this clone. This chain links TRBV30 with TRBJ1-1; no definite D call. Germline V gives CDR1 GTSNPN, CDR2 SVGIG (reference sequence). The CDR3 totals 12 residues. Trimming shortened V by 6 bases and J by 0 bases, and 8 bases separated the two germline ends. CDR3 bases: TGTGCCTGTCGATTGATGAACACTGAAGCTTTCTTT. It is translated as CACRLMNTEAFF.

The chain uses TRBV5-1 and TRBJ2-5, with a weak D call TRBD1 (6 bases). This CDR3 region has 15 residues. Trimming cost V 4 bases and J 5 bases, with 18 bases left between them. In germline, CDR1 is SGHRS, CDR2 YFSETQ. The CDR3 spells CASSGGQRGGETQYF. The CDR3 DNA sequence: TGCGCCAGCAGCGGGGGACAAAGGGGCGGGGAGACCCAGTACTTC.

This clone occurred once. Other DNA sequences in this specimen translate into the identical CDR3. The gene calls are TRBV30 and TRBJ2-5, with a weak D call TRBD2 (6 bases). Germline V gene lookup returns CDR1 GTSNPN and CDR2 SVGIG (reference sequence). The V end was cut by 3 bases, the J end by 4 bases, with 6 bases between. This CDR3 spans 11 amino acids. This CDR3 is CAWRRGETQYF. Here the CDR3 DNA reads TGTGCCTGGAGGCGGGGAGAGACCCAGTACTTC.

With respect to this clone: Other nucleotide sequences in the sample specify the same CDR3. The chain employs TRBV5-1 and TRBJ1-1; 8 bases are a match to TRBD1. The CDR3 length is 15 residues. Germline CDR1 and CDR2: SGHRS and YFSETQ. The V segment lost 0 bases and the J segment 4 bases; nucleotides outside the gene matches: 5. The CDR3, as DNA: TGCGCCAGCAGCTTGGCCGGAACAGGGGGCACTGAAGCTTTCTTT. Its protein is CASSLAGTGGTEAFF.

The chain recombines TRBV10-3 with TRBJ1-4; no clear D. V lost 8 bases and J 7 bases, leaving 14 bases between the germline ends. Germline lookup yields CDR1 ENHRY and CDR2 SYGVKD. The CDR3 consists of 13 residues. The CDR3 protein is CAIQPTRGEKLFF. The CDR3 DNA reads as TGTGCCATCCAACCTACCCGAGGTGAAAAACTGTTTTTT.

This clone was observed once. An end of the junction differs from the germline gene, which may be a read error. The V call is TRBV5-3, the J call TRBJ1-2, with a tentative D call TRBD1 (5 bases). Being an ORF, TRBV5-3 has a function that is uncertain. This CDR3 spans 11 amino acids. The CDR3 bases are TGTGCCAGAAGCCCGGTATCAGGGACGGTTTTC. Its translation is CARSPVSGTVF.

This clone was recorded a few times. The rearrangement uses TRBV25-1 and TRBJ1-5, with D hard to call. Germline V gene lookup returns CDR1 MGHDK and CDR2 SYGVNS. V lost 4 bases and J 7 bases, leaving 11 bases between the germline ends. The CDR3 extends over 13 amino acids. The chain's CDR3 is CASSVGVGQPQHF. CDR3 sequence (DNA): TGTGCCAGCAGTGTCGGTGTAGGGCAGCCCCAGCATTTT. Supplemented by reference TRBV25-1 and TRBJ1-5, the full variable domain reads EADIYQTPRYLVIGTGKKITLECSQTMGHDKMYWYQQDPGMELHLIHYSYGVNSTEKGDLSSESTVSRIRTEHFPLTLESARPSHTSQYLCASSVGVGQPQHFGDGTRLSIL.

The rearrangement joins TRBV29-1 to TRBJ2-1, with TRBD1 matching 11 bases. The trim removed 6 bases at V and 7 bases at J, leaving 14 bases unmatched. Germline V gene data show CDR1 as SQVTM and CDR2 as ANQGSEA. CDR3 length equals 16 residues. CDR3 sequence (DNA): TGCAGCGTGATTGGAGATCAGGACAGGGGGCTGAATGAGCAGTTCTTC. This sequence encodes CSVIGDQDRGLNEQFF.

The chain joins TRBV6-6 to TRBJ1-3; TRBD1 might be the D (5 bases). Trimming pared 6 bases from V and 0 bases from J, leaving 15 bases between. The CDR3 runs 16 residues. Looked up from germline, CDR1 is MNHNY and CDR2 is SVGAGI (reference sequence). Written as DNA, the CDR3 is TGTGCCAGCAGACCGACAGTTTTCTCCTCTGGAAACACCATATATTTT. It yields the protein CASRPTVFSSGNTIYF.

This sequence joins TRBV7-9 and TRBJ2-7; D is perhaps TRBD1 (5 bases). Germline CDR1 reads SEHNR; CDR2 reads FQNEAQ (reference sequence). Trimming cost V 0 bases and J 0 bases, with 12 bases left between them. The CDR3 length is 16 residues. The CDR3 coding sequence is TGTGCCAGCAGCTTAGCTAACAGGCTAGTCTCCTACGAGCAGTACTTC. Amino acids: CASSLANRLVSYEQYF.

This clone was seen only once. The rearrangement uses TRBV28 and TRBJ2-7; 7 bases match TRBD1. Trimming cost V 5 bases and J 2 bases; bases outside gene matches: 6. Looked up from germline, CDR1 is MDHEN and CDR2 is SYDVKM. This CDR3 spans 14 amino acids. As DNA, the CDR3 is TGTGCCAGCAGTAGAGGGGGCGGGCCCTACGAGCAGTACTTC. The encoded protein is CASSRGGGPYEQYF.

The chain is built from TRBV11-2 and TRBJ2-7; D remains ambiguous. This CDR3 region has 13 residues. The V and J ends lost 3 bases and 0 bases respectively, with 6 bases between them. Germline V gene data show CDR1 as SGHAT and CDR2 as FQNNGV. The CDR3 DNA reads TGTGCCAGCAGCTTTGGACCCTCCTACGAGCAGTACTTC. As protein: CASSFGPSYEQYF.

The gene calls are TRBV5-4 and TRBJ2-7, with a possible D match to TRBD1 (5 bases). CDR1 SGHNT and CDR2 YYREEE come from the germline V gene (reference sequence). CDR3 length: 15 residues. Trimming took 0 bases from V and 1 from J, leaving 11 bases between them. Here the CDR3 reads CASSLDSQGSYEQYF. CDR3 sequence (DNA): TGTGCCAGCAGCTTGGACTCTCAGGGATCCTACGAGCAGTACTTC. The full variable domain, with the rest looked up from reference TRBV5-4 and TRBJ2-7, is ETGVTQSPTHLIKTRGQQVTLRCSSQSGHNTVSWYQQALGQGPQFIFQYYREEENGRGNFPPRFSGLQFPNYSSELNVNALELDDSALYLCASSLDSQGSYEQYFGPGTRLTVT.

This clone was counted between two and nine times. This sequence joins TRBV6-5 and TRBJ1-6, with D hard to call. V was pared by 6 bases and J by 9 bases, with 12 bases between. Germline V gene lookup returns CDR1 MNHEY and CDR2 SVGAGI. The CDR3 is made up of 13 amino acids. The CDR3 DNA reads as TGTGCCAGCAGCGGGAGGAACCGTTCACCCCTCCACTTT. Translation: CASSGRNRSPLHF.

The CDR3 DNA sequence: TGCGCCAGCAGCCAAGGGGGACAGGGGCGGGAGCCCTATGGCTACACCTTC. It yields the protein CASSQGGQGREPYGYTF. The rearrangement joins TRBV4-1 to TRBJ1-2; TRBD1 matches 10 bases. Per germline, CDR1 MGHRA and CDR2 YSYEKL. V trimming: 1 base; J trimming: 4 bases; junction bases outside the gene matches: 9. The CDR3 consists of 17 residues.